Given below is one TCR beta chain in context. Its antigen is unknown. Those who donated, Caucasian adults without exception, all lived in Nashville, Tennessee. These data come from a study of shared clonotypes between healthy human individuals. Study conclusions and caveats: Non-shared clonotypes had lower generation probabilities than those shared by all four donors. Estimated clonotype richness was generally higher in naive than memory subsets.

Per germline, CDR1 SQVTM and CDR2 ANQGSEA. Losses at the gene ends were 7 bases for V and 5 bases for J; bases not matched to a gene: 11. The CDR3 has 14 amino acids. Authors' analysis steps: Owing to the provision of junction-only sequences devoid of quality scores by immunoSEQ, filtering differed. Profiling relied on immunoSEQ multiplex PCR, and the TCRdb table lists in-frame clones only, not all of them. Clonal size and the V and J genes are those of that table, whereas D and trimming came from the DNA. The table includes about 380,000 clones, roughly 96% detected once. V and J are TRBV29-1 and TRBJ2-7; 10 bases are shared with TRBD2. Sequencing input: memory CD8+ T cells sorted from blood. Subset of the sample: CD45RO+ cells pooled with CCR7-negative TemRA cells. This clonotype originated in a man younger than 45 in good health. The CDR3 is CSGTGSLAGDEQYF. For the CDR3, the DNA is TGCAGCGGGACAGGGTCCCTAGCGGGAGACGAGCAGTACTTC.